Below, 15 T cell receptor beta chains from the same sample are listed, as sequenced in a study of blood T cells in healthy people across ages. A J-beta primer mix and a sample-barcoded 5' primer were used in a second PCR of about 7 to 12 cycles. MiXCR was run by TCRdb on the 5' RACE reads, yielding one entry per CDR3 protein. The sample has 850,000 to 1,000,000 distinct CDR3 sequences, roughly 43% seen once. Sequencing was carried out using blood. Receptors were obtained from a man younger than 45 in good health.

This clonotype was picked up a small number of times. The CDR3 loop reads CASSGLEGPINEQFF. The CDR3 DNA reads TGTGCCAGCAGTGGGCTAGAGGGTCCCATTAATGAGCAGTTCTTC. The gene calls are TRBV2 and TRBJ2-1, with a possible D match to TRBD2 (5 bases). Between the trimmed V and J ends, which lost 4 bases and 7 bases, there was a span of 17 bases. The CDR3 spans 15 residues. Germline-derived CDR1 and CDR2 are SNHLY and FYNNEI.

This sequence joins TRBV29-1 and TRBJ1-2; D remains unclear. There are 11 residues in the CDR3. CDR1 SQVTM and CDR2 ANQGSEA come from the germline V gene. Trimming took 3 bases from V and 8 from J, leaving 10 bases between them. CDR3 in amino acids: CSVDIPAGYTF. For the CDR3, the DNA is TGCAGCGTTGACATCCCCGCGGGCTACACCTTC.

Only a few counts were recorded for this clonotype. The V gene is TRBV4-3, the J gene TRBJ1-5; D unresolved. The ends were cut back, 0 bases at V and 6 bases at J, with 9 bases in the middle. Germline assignment: CDR1 LGHNA and CDR2 YSLEER. The length of the CDR3 is 14 residues. The chain's CDR3 is CASSQDGVGQPQHF. CDR3 in DNA: TGCGCCAGCAGCCAAGATGGGGTCGGTCAGCCCCAGCATTTT.

The V and J genes are TRBV7-2 and TRBJ1-1; TRBD1 aligns across 9 bases. The germline V gene has CDR1 SGHTA and CDR2 FQGNSA. The CDR3 loop spans 14 amino acids. Unmatched junction bases numbered 7, after V lost 4 bases and J lost 7 bases. The CDR3 region is CASSSYGTGLEAFF. DNA for the CDR3: TGTGCCAGCAGCTCATACGGGACAGGGCTTGAAGCTTTCTTT.

This clonotype was seen a few times. The gene calls are TRBV7-9 and TRBJ1-4; D possibly corresponds to TRBD1 (6 bases). CDR3 length: 17 residues. V lost 1 base and J lost 4, with 16 bases in between. Germline V gene sequence: CDR1 SEHNR, CDR2 FQNEAQ (reference sequence). CDR3 region: CASSLEGFRGFNEKLFF. The DNA of the CDR3 is TGTGCCAGCAGCTTAGAAGGATTTAGGGGGTTTAATGAAAAACTGTTTTTT.

This clonotype showed up just a few times. The chain uses TRBV7-8 and TRBJ1-1; D is ambiguous. The CDR3 is 15 amino acids. V was cut by 1 base and J by 0 bases, with 9 bases left in between. Germline CDR1 reads SGHVS; CDR2 reads FQNEAQ. CDR3 amino acids: CASSLGGRVNTEAFF. Here the CDR3 DNA reads TGTGCCAGCAGCTTAGGGGGTCGGGTGAACACTGAAGCTTTCTTT. Based on the CDR3 plus reference TRBV7-8 and TRBJ1-1, the full variable domain is GAGVSQSPRYKVAKRGQDVALRCDPISGHVSLFWYQQALGQGPEFLTYFQNEAQLDKSGLPSDRFFAERPEGSVSTLKIQRTQQEDSAVYLCASSLGGRVNTEAFFGQGTRLTVV.

The chain employs TRBV6-2 or TRBV6-3 and TRBJ2-5; D tentatively fits TRBD1 or TRBD2 (5 bases each). CDR3 length: 14 amino acids. The V gene's germline CDR1 is MNHEY and CDR2 SVGEGT. Deletions cut 5 bases from V and 4 bases from J, with 14 bases between. Here the CDR3 reads CASSQGTLGETQYF. CDR3 nucleotides: TGTGCCAGCAGTCAAGGGACCCTCGGAGAGACCCAGTACTTC.

The gene calls are TRBV5-1 and TRBJ1-6; D is ambiguous. In germline, CDR1 is SGHRS, CDR2 YFSETQ. The V end lost 0 bases, the J end lost 5 bases, and 9 bases lay between the germline ends. The CDR3 consists of 15 residues. The CDR3 DNA follows: TGCGCCAGCAGCTTGGGCCCCGGAGATAATTCACCCCTCCACTTT. Encoded protein: CASSLGPGDNSPLHF.

This clonotype was seen a few times. The chain links TRBV4-2 to TRBJ2-5, with D possibly being TRBD1 (6 bases). CDR1 and CDR2 from the germline V gene are LGHNA and YNFKEQ. Trimming pared 2 bases from V and 0 bases from J, leaving 16 bases between. This CDR3 region has 17 residues. CDR3: CASSQLSEDRYQETQYF. CDR3 DNA sequence: TGTGCCAGCAGCCAACTATCCGAGGACAGATACCAAGAGACCCAGTACTTC.

In its sample, this clonotype was seen a few times. The chain links TRBV29-1 to TRBJ2-1, with D possibly TRBD1 on 6 matching bases. Per germline, CDR1 SQVTM and CDR2 ANQGSEA. The CDR3 sequence is 14 residues long. Trimming removed 6 bases at V and 1 base at J, with 13 bases between. CDR3 sequence reads: CSVATQGSYNEQFF. CDR3 sequence (DNA): TGCAGCGTAGCGACACAGGGTTCCTACAATGAGCAGTTCTTC.

Many counts were recorded for this clonotype. A read error is possible here, since a much larger clone lies one base away. The chain joins TRBV7-6 to TRBJ1-1, with 10 bases identical to TRBD1. V dropped 5 bases and J dropped 5; count of bases not matched to a gene: 5. The CDR3 has 14 residues. Germline loops: CDR1 SGHVS, CDR2 FNYEAQ. The CDR3 DNA follows: TGTGCCAGCAGCGTGGGACAGGGGCGGACTGAAGCTTTCTTT. Its translation: CASSVGQGRTEAFF.

The chain uses TRBV11-2 and TRBJ1-1, with D tentatively TRBD1 (5 bases). The length of the CDR3 is 19 residues. V shed 0 bases and J shed 6 bases, with 26 bases lying between them. Looked up from germline, CDR1 is SGHAT and CDR2 is FQNNGV. DNA for the CDR3: TGTGCCAGCAGCTTAGATAGGGGAGGTGTAAGAGGGATGAGGGCTGAAGCTTTCTTT. This sequence encodes CASSLDRGGVRGMRAEAFF.

J is TRBJ1-1 and V is TRBV19; 7 bases align to TRBD1. The CDR3 has 13 residues. Per the germline V gene, CDR1 is LNHDA and CDR2 is SQIVND (reference sequence). The trim removed 3 bases at V and 4 bases at J, leaving 2 bases unmatched. CDR3 DNA sequence: TGTGCCAGTAGTATGGCAGGGGGCACTGAAGCTTTCTTT. Its translation is CASSMAGGTEAFF.

This clonotype was recorded a few times. The chain employs TRBV18 and TRBJ1-5; 7 nucleotides match TRBD1. In germline, CDR1 is KGHSH, CDR2 LQKENI. The CDR3 sequence is 17 residues long. Losses at the gene ends were 4 bases for V and 0 bases for J; bases not matched to a gene: 9. The CDR3 here is CASSLTGTANSNQPQHF. In DNA, the CDR3 is TGTGCCAGCTCACTTACCGGGACAGCGAATAGCAATCAGCCCCAGCATTTT.

The chain combines TRBV20-1 with TRBJ1-5; no reliable D call. Trimming pared 4 bases from V and 7 bases from J, leaving 14 bases between. This CDR3 contains 13 residues. Germline loops: CDR1 DFQATT, CDR2 SNEGSKA (reference sequence). In DNA form, the CDR3 reads TGCAGTGCTACGGCGTTTGAAGGGCAGCCCCAGCATTTT. It codes for CSATAFEGQPQHF.